A selection of T cell receptor beta chains follows, all from one sample in a study of stem cell transplantation in POMP-related autoinflammatory disease. Method: immunoSEQ multiplex PCR; TCRdb's copy keeps in-frame clones and lacks some. The sample holds around 10,000 clones, about 88% seen once. The material sequenced was CD8+ T cells from PBMCs, taken before stem cell transplantation. These receptors were collected from a human donor with POMP-related autoinflammation and immune dysregulation (PRAID). Both conserved end residues are part of each CDR3. A D gene is named only where the DNA matches it firmly. Clone size is shown for a subset of rows, as once, few, many or a class of expanded clone.

v_call	clone_size	j_call	d_call	cdr3_aa	cdr3_nt
TRBV19	.	TRBJ1-2	TRBD1	CASSTGTGFSWAF	TGTGCCAGTAGCACCGGGACAGGGTTTTCTTGGGCCTTC
TRBV7-2	.	TRBJ1-1	TRBD1	CASSPGTGLEAFF	TGTGCCAGCAGCCCAGGGACAGGGTTGGAGGCTTTCTTT
TRBV5-1	.	TRBJ1-1	.	CASSLWQGMNTEAFF	TGCGCCAGCAGTTTGTGGCAGGGAATGAACACTGAAGCTTTCTTT
TRBV11-2	.	TRBJ2-2	.	CASSPLARPGELFF	TGTGCCAGCAGCCCCCTGGCCCGGCCCGGGGAGCTGTTTTTT
TRBV2	few	TRBJ1-2	TRBD1	CASSGTGTPYYGYTF	TGTGCCAGCAGTGGGACAGGGACCCCCTACTATGGCTACACCTTC
TRBV19	.	TRBJ1-2	.	CASSIGSSGGYTF	TGTGCCAGTAGTATAGGCAGCTCTGGTGGCTACACCTTC
TRBV4-1	.	TRBJ1-1	TRBD1	CASSQTWTGGGKDTEAFF	TGCGCCAGCAGCCAAACCTGGACAGGGGGCGGGAAGGACACTGAAGCTTTCTTT
TRBV19	.	TRBJ2-7	TRBD1	CASSRQGQLREQYF	TGTGCCAGTAGTCGACAGGGGCAATTACGGGAGCAGTACTTC
TRBV30	.	TRBJ2-7	TRBD1	CAWDTGTGTYEQYF	TGTGCCTGGGACACCGGGACAGGGACCTACGAGCAGTACTTC
TRBV10-3	.	TRBJ1-1	TRBD1	CAISDSLGGQGYTEAFF	TGTGCCATCAGTGATTCCCTAGGGGGACAGGGCTACACTGAAGCTTTCTTT
TRBV7-9	.	TRBJ2-5	TRBD2	CASSLWDASGETQYF	TGTGCCAGCAGCTTATGGGACGCTAGCGGCGAGACCCAGTACTTC
TRBV9	.	TRBJ2-1	.	CASSVVGPWPNEQFF	TGTGCCAGCAGCGTAGTGGGTCCTTGGCCCAATGAGCAGTTCTTC
TRBV30	.	TRBJ2-1	TRBD1	CAWSVDRGRSYNEQFF	TGTGCCTGGAGTGTAGACAGGGGAAGGTCCTACAATGAGCAGTTCTTC
TRBV4-1	.	TRBJ1-1	.	CASSHGFGHTEAFF	TGCGCCAGCAGCCACGGGTTCGGGCACACTGAAGCTTTCTTT
TRBV4-2	.	TRBJ2-1	.	CASSQAGESPKQFF	TGTGCCAGCAGCCAAGCGGGCGAGAGTCCTAAGCAGTTCTTC
TRBV5-1	.	TRBJ2-7	.	CASSSSDEQYF	.
TRBV30	.	TRBJ2-5	.	CAWRLGSLGETQYF	TGTGCCTGGAGGCTGGGGTCGCTCGGAGAGACCCAGTACTTC
TRBV4-2	.	TRBJ2-3	TRBD2	CASRPGLADYSTDTQYF	TGTGCCAGCAGGCCGGGACTAGCGGACTATAGCACAGATACGCAGTATTTT
TRBV11-2	.	TRBJ1-5	.	CASSLWGGAPNQPQHF	TGTGCCAGCAGCTTATGGGGAGGGGCCCCCAATCAGCCCCAGCATTTT
TRBV2	.	TRBJ2-3	TRBD2	CASGVAGDRVGTDTQYF	TGTGCCAGCGGTGTAGCGGGAGATAGGGTTGGAACAGATACGCAGTATTTT
TRBV9	.	TRBJ2-7	.	CASSEPRSGEIGEQYF	TGTGCCAGCAGCGAGCCCCGCTCAGGGGAGATTGGCGAGCAGTACTTC
TRBV7-8	.	TRBJ2-7	.	CASSPHAFYEQYF	TGTGCCAGCAGCCCCCATGCCTTCTACGAGCAGTACTTC
TRBV11-3	.	TRBJ1-1	.	CASSLEPRGIRTEAFF	TGTGCCAGCAGCTTAGAACCCCGGGGGATCCGCACTGAAGCTTTCTTT
TRBV6-5	.	TRBJ2-1	TRBD2	CASSFSGSYNEQFF	TGTGCCAGCAGCTTTAGCGGGAGCTACAATGAGCAGTTCTTC
TRBV12-5	.	TRBJ1-2	.	CASLGPYGYTF	TGTGCTAGTCTGGGGCCTTATGGCTACACCTTC
TRBV4-1	.	TRBJ2-7	.	CASSQELRGSYEQYF	TGCGCCAGCAGCCAAGAGTTGAGGGGTTCCTACGAGCAGTACTTC
TRBV29-1	.	TRBJ1-2	TRBD1	CSVDKDRGYGYTF	TGCAGCGTTGATAAGGACAGGGGCTATGGCTACACCTTC
TRBV28	once	TRBJ2-7	.	CASSLSGYLSYEQYF	TGTGCCAGCAGCCTCTCGGGCTACCTTTCCTACGAGCAGTACTTC
TRBV27	.	TRBJ2-1	TRBD2	CASSLTGGPGYNEQFF	TGTGCCAGCAGTTTAACGGGAGGGCCGGGCTACAATGAGCAGTTCTTC
TRBV5-8	.	TRBJ1-1	TRBD1	CASSIGQGTGTEAFF	TGTGCCAGCAGCATCGGACAGGGAACCGGGACTGAAGCTTTCTTT
TRBV19	.	TRBJ2-5	TRBD1	CASSPWTGRETQYF	TGTGCCAGTAGTCCCTGGACAGGGCGAGAGACCCAGTACTTC
TRBV19	.	TRBJ1-2	.	CASSMKESSVNYGYTF	TGTGCCAGTAGTATGAAGGAGTCCTCGGTTAACTATGGCTACACCTTC
TRBV5-8	.	TRBJ1-5	TRBD1	CASSFRGLVNQPQHF	TGTGCCAGCAGCTTCAGGGGGCTTGTCAATCAGCCCCAGCATTTT
TRBV7-8	.	TRBJ1-1	TRBD1	CASSGRDSCGAFF	TGTGCCAGCAGCGGACGGGACAGTTGTGGAGCTTTCTTT
TRBV4-1	.	TRBJ1-2	.	CASSQELTPGYGYTF	TGCGCCAGCAGCCAAGAGTTAACACCTGGCTATGGCTACACCTTC
TRBV7-9	few	TRBJ1-2	TRBD1	CASSSGTDYGYTF	TGTGCCAGCAGCTCCGGGACAGACTATGGCTACACCTTC
TRBV4-1	.	TRBJ2-4	TRBD1	CASSQDSRDRDGGIQYF	TGCGCCAGCAGCCAAGATAGTAGGGACAGGGATGGGGGCATTCAGTACTTC
TRBV11-2	.	TRBJ2-7	.	CASSLTASYEQYF	TGCGCCAGCAGCTTAACAGCCTCCTACGAGCAGTACTTC
TRBV7-9	.	TRBJ2-1	.	CASSLESPYNEQFF	TGTGCCAGCAGCTTAGAGTCCCCATACAATGAGCAGTTCTTC
TRBV5-1	.	TRBJ1-4	.	CASSPGATNEKLFF	TGCGCCAGCAGCCCCGGGGCAACTAATGAAAAACTGTTTTTT
TRBV7-2	.	TRBJ2-5	TRBD2	CASSSGTSWETQYF	TGTGCCAGCAGCTCCGGGACTAGCTGGGAGACCCAGTACTTC
TRBV2	.	TRBJ1-2	TRBD1	CASRENTGVDGYTF	TGTGCCAGCAGGGAGAATACAGGGGTTGATGGCTACACCTTC
TRBV2	.	TRBJ2-2	TRBD1	CAGHRGTGELFF	TGTGCCGGCCACAGGGGCACCGGGGAGCTGTTTTTT
TRBV5-6	.	TRBJ2-2	.	CASSPGHLTGELFF	TGTGCCAGCAGCCCGGGACACCTCACCGGGGAGCTGTTTTTT
TRBV11-2	.	TRBJ1-5	.	CASSPGRGGQPQHF	TGTGCCAGCAGCCCTGGCAGGGGTGGTCAGCCCCAGCATTTT
TRBV27	.	TRBJ1-5	.	CASSINTGHQPQHF	TGTGCCAGCAGTATCAACACGGGACATCAGCCCCAGCATTTT
TRBV4-1	once	TRBJ2-5	.	CASSQGVGPQETQYF	TGCGCCAGCAGCCAAGGTGTGGGCCCTCAGGAGACCCAGTACTTC
TRBV19	.	TRBJ2-6	.	CASSIMSSGANVLTF	TGTGCCAGTAGTATTATGTCTTCTGGGGCCAACGTCCTGACTTTC
TRBV6-4	.	TRBJ2-5	TRBD1	CASRDGQGNETQYF	TGTGCCAGCAGAGACGGACAGGGAAACGAGACCCAGTACTTC
TRBV9	once	TRBJ2-5	TRBD1	CASSVEEGGPETQYF	TGTGCCAGCAGCGTAGAAGAAGGGGGCCCAGAGACCCAGTACTTC